One sample yielded the 17 T cell receptor beta chains listed below, sequenced in a study of cytomegalovirus exposure and HLA in healthy donors (dated by TCRdb to between 2016 and 2019). Library generation was performed with the immunoSEQ multiplex PCR assay. For the multiplex PCR, a mixture combining 60 forward primers for TCR Vbeta segments and 13 reverse primers for TCR Jbeta segments was used. TCRdb carries this immuneACCESS record with in-frame sequences only. Its versions omit some clonotypes, under half of them owing to an unresolved V gene in the studies checked, with the rest unexplained. This sample gives 90,000 to 120,000 clones in total; 60% to 85% of them show up just once. The ten top clones hold over 4% of the sample. The sample consisted of PBMCs. Every receptor here comes from a female donor in good health and CMV-seropositive.

This clone appeared a few times. V and J are TRBV5-4 and TRBJ1-4, with a possible D match to TRBD1 (6 bases). Trimming shortened V by 4 bases and J by 0 bases, and 19 bases separated the two germline ends. CDR1 is SGHNT, CDR2 YYREEE, per germline (reference sequence). The CDR3 consists of 18 residues. CDR3 in amino acids: CASSPSLGARATNEKLFF. The CDR3 bases are TGTGCCAGCAGCCCCTCATTGGGGGCAAGAGCAACTAATGAAAAACTGTTTTTT.

This clone was seen once. The chain has TRBV18 and TRBJ1-2; 9 nucleotides line up with TRBD1. Per the germline V gene, CDR1 is KGHSH and CDR2 is LQKENI. The CDR3 consists of 17 residues. V shed 2 bases and J 5 bases; nucleotides not matched to a gene: 12. The CDR3 here is CASSPVLQGAREYGYTF. The CDR3 DNA reads TGTGCCAGCTCACCAGTATTACAGGGGGCGCGAGAATATGGCTACACCTTC.

The rearrangement uses TRBV27 and TRBJ2-6; 7 positions agree with TRBD1. V lost 6 bases to trimming and J lost 1 base; unmatched junction nucleotides: 9. This CDR3 region has 17 residues. Germline loops: CDR1 MNHEY, CDR2 SMNVEV (reference sequence). The CDR3 region is CASSRLQGVSGANVLTF. Here the CDR3 DNA reads TGTGCCAGCAGCCGGCTCCAGGGGGTTTCTGGGGCCAACGTCCTGACTTTC.

This chain uses TRBV28 with TRBJ2-3, with TRBD2 matching 8 bases. CDR3 size: 16 residues. Germline CDR1 MDHEN, CDR2 SYDVKM. Trimming cost V 1 base and J 6 bases; bases outside gene matches: 9. The CDR3 protein is CASSLFGTRRADTQYF. CDR3 in DNA: TGTGCCAGCAGTTTATTCGGGACTAGGAGAGCGGATACGCAGTATTTT.

CDR3 DNA sequence: TGTGCCAGCAGCTTGGCCATCAGTAAGACAGCCCTCGGGGGCTACACCTTC. Encoded protein: CASSLAISKTALGGYTF. The chain employs TRBV5-8 and TRBJ1-2; TRBD1 might be the D (5 bases). The CDR3 extends over 17 amino acids. Trimming removed 0 bases from V and 8 bases from J, with 23 bases in between. CDR1 and CDR2 from the germline V gene are SGHTS and YDEGEE. Full variable domain (missing parts from reference TRBV5-8 and TRBJ1-2): EAGVTQSPTHLIKTRGQQATLRCSPISGHTSVYWYQQALGLGLQFLLWYDEGEERNRGNFPPRFSGRQFPNYSSELNVNALELEDSALYLCASSLAISKTALGGYTFGSGTRLTVV.

The CDR3 region is CASSRDRGGETQYF. The CDR3 DNA is TGTGCCAGCAGCCGGGACAGGGGGGGGGAGACCCAGTACTTC. The V and J genes are TRBV11-2 and TRBJ2-5; 11 bases map to TRBD1. This CDR3 comprises 14 residues. The germline CDR1 and CDR2 sequences are SGHAT and FQNNGV. J lost 5 bases, V lost 5 bases, and 4 bases had no gene match. Together with reference TRBV11-2 and TRBJ2-5, the CDR3 gives the full variable domain: EAGVAQSPRYKIIEKRQSVAFWCNPISGHATLYWYQQILGQGPKLLIQFQNNGVVDDSQLPKDRFSAERLKGVDSTLKIQPAKLEDSAVYLCASSRDRGGETQYFGPGTRLLVL.

This clone was observed a single time. The V gene is TRBV11-2, the J gene TRBJ2-5; a weak D match, TRBD2 (5 bases). CDR3 length equals 17 residues. Looked up from germline, CDR1 is SGHAT and CDR2 is FQNNGV. Trimming stripped 0 bases from V and 5 bases from J, with 19 bases between. The CDR3 DNA sequence: TGTGCCAGCAGCTTAGATACGTGGGAGAAGGGTCAGGAGACCCAGTACTTC. This gives the protein CASSLDTWEKGQETQYF.

V gene TRBV6-1 combines with J gene TRBJ2-2, with TRBD1 as a possible D gene (6 bases). The CDR3 is 14 amino acids. Trimming shortened V by 6 bases and J by 1 base, and 9 bases separated the two germline ends. The V gene's germline CDR1 is MNHNS and CDR2 SASEGT. The CDR3, as DNA: TGTGCCAGCAGGCCAGGGGTGAACACCGGGGAGCTGTTTTTT. This sequence encodes CASRPGVNTGELFF.

The genes are TRBV18 and TRBJ1-5; perhaps TRBD1 as D (5 bases). V shed 3 bases and J shed 2 bases, with 14 bases lying between them. The CDR3 length is 16 residues. Germline-derived CDR1 and CDR2 are KGHSH and LQKENI. In nucleotides, the CDR3 is TGTGCCAGCTCACCGAGGCAAACAGGTGGCAATCAGCCCCAGCATTTT. Translation: CASSPRQTGGNQPQHF.

The chain has TRBV5-5 and TRBJ1-5, with D perhaps TRBD1 (6 bases). Germline V gives CDR1 SGHKS, CDR2 YYEKEE (reference sequence). CDR3 length: 14 residues. Trimming left V 3 bases short and J 4 bases short, with 11 bases between. CDR3 residues: CASSSGTTNQPQHF. The CDR3 region has the DNA TGTGCCAGCAGCTCCGGGACAACTAATCAGCCCCAGCATTTT.

This clone has more than one count but fewer than ten. The chain recombines TRBV28 with TRBJ1-2; 8 positions agree with TRBD1. The germline V gene encodes CDR1 MDHEN and CDR2 SYDVKM. This CDR3 contains 14 residues. Trimming at V came to 2 bases and at J to 4 bases, leaving 3 bases not matched to a gene. CDR3 bases: TGTGCCAGCAGTTTAACAGACAGGGGCTATGGCTACACCTTC. Translation: CASSLTDRGYGYTF.

This sequence joins TRBV6-5 and TRBJ1-2; 7 nucleotides line up with TRBD1. V lost 6 bases to trimming and J lost 5 bases; unmatched junction nucleotides: 6. The CDR3 extends over 13 amino acids. CDR1 is MNHEY and CDR2 is SVGAGI in the germline V gene. CDR3 nucleotide sequence: TGTGCCAGCAGGACAGGGAACCTATATGGCTACACCTTC. Protein sequence: CASRTGNLYGYTF.

The genes are TRBV19 and TRBJ1-2; D is possibly TRBD1 (5 bases). V was pared by 3 bases and J by 4 bases, with 9 bases between. The CDR3 length is 13 residues. Germline values: CDR1 LNHDA, CDR2 SQIVND (reference sequence). In nucleotides, the CDR3 is TGTGCCAGTAGTATGCGGGGGACCTATGGCTACACCTTC. This sequence encodes CASSMRGTYGYTF.

The chain couples TRBV10-3 to TRBJ2-5; unclear D gene. The V gene's germline CDR1 is ENHRY and CDR2 SYGVKD. The CDR3 is made up of 14 amino acids. Trimming took 0 bases from V and 5 from J, leaving 10 bases between them. CDR3 bases: TGTGCCATCAGTGAGTCTGTTTCTGCGGAGACCCAGTACTTC. Its protein is CAISESVSAETQYF.

This chain joins TRBV27 and TRBJ1-2; TRBD1 is a possible D gene (5 bases). This CDR3 spans 12 amino acids. Germline assignment: CDR1 MNHEY and CDR2 SMNVEV (reference sequence). V was trimmed by 6 bases and J by 1 base, leaving 6 bases between them. The CDR3 region is CASRTVNYGYTF. The CDR3 DNA follows: TGTGCCAGCAGGACAGTTAACTATGGCTACACCTTC.

This clone was observed a handful of times. This chain uses TRBV5-4 with TRBJ2-3; TRBD2 might be the D (5 bases). Trimming stripped 4 bases from V and 2 bases from J, with 14 bases between. The CDR3 covers 15 residues. CDR1 SGHNT and CDR2 YYREEE come from the germline V gene (reference sequence). Here the CDR3 reads CASSLPGVLTDTQYF. For the CDR3, the DNA is TGTGCCAGCAGCCTGCCCGGGGTACTCACAGATACGCAGTATTTT.

This sequence joins TRBV19 and TRBJ1-1, with 8 bases aligning to TRBD1. V lost 5 bases and J lost 5; bases outside the gene matches: 4. Germline CDR1 and CDR2: LNHDA and SQIVND (reference sequence). The CDR3 is made up of 13 amino acids. CDR3 coding DNA: TGTGCCAGTAGTCAGGGGGCTCGGACTGAAGCTTTCTTT. Translation gives CASSQGARTEAFF.